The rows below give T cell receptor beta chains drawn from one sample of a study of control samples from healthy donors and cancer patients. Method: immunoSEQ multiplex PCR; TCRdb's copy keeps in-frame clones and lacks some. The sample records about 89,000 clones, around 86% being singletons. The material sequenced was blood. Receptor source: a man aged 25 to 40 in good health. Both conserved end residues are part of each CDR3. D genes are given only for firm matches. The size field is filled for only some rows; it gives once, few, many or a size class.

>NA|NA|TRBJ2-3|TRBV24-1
CATSDSSVTDTQYF
TGTGCCACCAGTGACTCCAGCGTCACTGATACGCAGTATTTT
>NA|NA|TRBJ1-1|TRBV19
CASSPQFLGDTEAFF
TGTGCCAGTAGTCCACAGTTCCTAGGGGACACTGAAGCTTTCTTT
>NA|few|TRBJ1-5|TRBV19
CASSIVGPGGGIGNQPQHF
TGTGCCAGTAGTATAGTAGGCCCCGGGGGGGGAATTGGTAATCAGCCCCAGCATTTT
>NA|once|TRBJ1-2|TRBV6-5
CASSRGTTNYGYTF
TGTGCCAGCAGTAGAGGGACAACTAACTATGGCTACACCTTC
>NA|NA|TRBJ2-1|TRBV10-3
CAISEGAGPWAPNNEQFF
TGTGCCATCAGTGAGGGGGCAGGCCCTTGGGCACCCAACAATGAGCAGTTCTTC
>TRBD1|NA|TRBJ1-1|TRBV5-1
CASSLFPGTVNTEAFF
TGCGCCAGCAGCTTATTCCCCGGGACAGTCAACACTGAAGCTTTCTTT
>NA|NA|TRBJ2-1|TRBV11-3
CASSSTGTSGNEQFF
TGTGCCAGCAGCTCCACAGGGACCTCTGGGAATGAGCAGTTCTTC
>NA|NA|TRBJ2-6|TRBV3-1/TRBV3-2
CASSQDHPLLNSGANVLTF
TGTGCCAGCAGCCAAGATCATCCCCTACTTAACTCTGGGGCCAACGTCCTGACTTTC
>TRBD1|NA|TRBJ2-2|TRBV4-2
CASSQDGTGYEDTGELFF
TGTGCCAGCAGCCAAGATGGGACAGGATACGAGGACACCGGGGAGCTGTTTTTT
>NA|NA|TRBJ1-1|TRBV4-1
CASSPREGGTEAFF
TGCGCCAGCAGCCCCCGGGAGGGAGGCACTGAAGCTTTCTTT
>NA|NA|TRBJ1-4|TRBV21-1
CASSKGIRDPTEKLFF
TGTGCCAGCAGCAAAGGGATCCGGGACCCTACTGAAAAACTGTTTTTT
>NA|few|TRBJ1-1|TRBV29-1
CSVVARGSNTEAFF
TGCAGCGTGGTAGCCAGGGGATCGAACACTGAAGCTTTCTTT
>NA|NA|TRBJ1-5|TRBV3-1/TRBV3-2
CASSQTGIQPQHF
TGTGCCAGCAGCCAAACCGGGATTCAGCCCCAGCATTTT
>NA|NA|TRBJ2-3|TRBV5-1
CASSTGVGEEYF
TGCGCCAGCAGCACCGGAGTGGGGGAGGAGTATTTT